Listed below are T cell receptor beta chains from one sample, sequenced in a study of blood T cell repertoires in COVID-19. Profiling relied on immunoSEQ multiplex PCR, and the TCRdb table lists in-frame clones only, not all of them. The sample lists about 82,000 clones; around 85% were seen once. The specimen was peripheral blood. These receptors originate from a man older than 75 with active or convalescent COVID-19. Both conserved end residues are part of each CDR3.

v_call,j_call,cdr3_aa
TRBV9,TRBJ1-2,CASRRGQGVSNGYTF
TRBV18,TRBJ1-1,CASSPTPSWNTEAFF
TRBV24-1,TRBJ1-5,CATSDSGQTFSNQPQHF
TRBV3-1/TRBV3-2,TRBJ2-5,CASSHSRLAGSETQYF
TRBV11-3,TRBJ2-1,CASSSTSGGYNEQFF
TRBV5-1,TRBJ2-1,CASSVRQSNEQFF
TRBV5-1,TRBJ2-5,CASSPPGQTQETQYF
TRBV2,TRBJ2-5,CASSREYQETQYF
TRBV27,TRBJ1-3,CASRETGEAGNTIYF
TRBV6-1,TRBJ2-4,CASSEGGGYKNIQYF
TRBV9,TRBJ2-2,CASSGQGVLGELFF
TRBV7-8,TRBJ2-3,CASSLPRTARADTQYF
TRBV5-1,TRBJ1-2,CASSGLTGGYGYTF
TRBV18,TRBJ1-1,CASSPTGITEAFF
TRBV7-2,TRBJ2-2,CASSLRFTGELFF
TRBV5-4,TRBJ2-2,CASRRLAGDITGELFF
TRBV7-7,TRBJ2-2,CASSLVFTGGNTGELFF
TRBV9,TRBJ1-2,CASSHRTGFGYTF
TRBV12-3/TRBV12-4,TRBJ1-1,CASSAGVYTEAFF
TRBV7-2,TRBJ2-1,CASSFVHSGGNNEQFF
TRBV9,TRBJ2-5,CASSVGRRSGFQETQYF
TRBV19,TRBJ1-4,CASSIWVRVNEKLFF
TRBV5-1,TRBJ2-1,CASSLVAGTGANNEQFF
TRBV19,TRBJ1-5,CASSTLGDFNRIQPQHF
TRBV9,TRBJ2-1,CASSASGRDYYNEQFF
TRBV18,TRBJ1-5,CASSLQGVSPPQPQHF
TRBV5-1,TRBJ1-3,CASSLDTGGNTIYF
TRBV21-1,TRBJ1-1,CASSKWGRRVRAEAFF
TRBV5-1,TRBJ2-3,CASSPRTSGGARTDTQYF
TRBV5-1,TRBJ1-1,CASSPGTGRGYTEAFF
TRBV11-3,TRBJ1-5,CASSSGSPNGPQHF
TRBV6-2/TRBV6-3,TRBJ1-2,CASSPDRGRGYTF
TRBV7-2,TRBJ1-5,CASSLTGGGNNQPQHF
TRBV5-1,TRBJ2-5,CASSLGVGLAGEETQYF
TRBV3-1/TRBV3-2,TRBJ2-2,CASSQFSGSRRGELFF
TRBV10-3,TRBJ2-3,CATRQGSTDTQYF
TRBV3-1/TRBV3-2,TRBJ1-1,CASSRRTEGHTEAFF
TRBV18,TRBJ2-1,CASSPSGTGGHNEQFF
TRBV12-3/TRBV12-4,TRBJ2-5,CASSSLAQETQYF
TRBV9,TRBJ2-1,CASSPGIGSSYNEQFF
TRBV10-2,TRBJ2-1,CASSETIGVTNNEQFF